The rows below give T cell receptor beta chains drawn from one sample of a study of identifying expanded T cells in peripheral blood. Measured with immunoSEQ multiplex PCR; TCRdb has only the in-frame clones, and not every one. The sample holds over 100,000 clones, 88% seen once. Specimen: blood. The origin of the receptors is a person aged 18-69 years in good health. Both conserved end residues are part of each CDR3. Fields, in order: V gene, clone size, J gene, D gene, CDR3 DNA, CDR3 protein. A D gene is named only where the DNA matches it firmly. Clone size is not always given. Where it is, it says once, few, many or a class for expanded clones.

v_call: TRBV4-2; clone_size: .; j_call: TRBJ2-2; d_call: .; cdr3_nt: TGTGCCAGCAGCCAAGAGGCCCCAGGGGCGGGGAACACCGGGGAGCTGTTTTTT; cdr3_aa: CASSQEAPGAGNTGELFF
v_call: TRBV4-2; clone_size: .; j_call: TRBJ2-2; d_call: .; cdr3_nt: TGTGCCAGCAGCTTCTTGAGGGGGGTTGACGGGGAGCTGTTTTTT; cdr3_aa: CASSFLRGVDGELFF
v_call: TRBV11-1; clone_size: .; j_call: TRBJ1-2; d_call: TRBD1; cdr3_nt: TGTGCCAGCAGCCCGTACAGGGGTGAGGACTATGGCTACACCTTC; cdr3_aa: CASSPYRGEDYGYTF
v_call: TRBV19; clone_size: .; j_call: TRBJ2-7; d_call: .; cdr3_nt: TGTGCCAGTAGTACCATAGCGGAGCCTGCGGGGGAGCAGTACTTC; cdr3_aa: CASSTIAEPAGEQYF
v_call: TRBV6-1; clone_size: .; j_call: TRBJ2-2; d_call: .; cdr3_nt: TGTGCCAGCAGTGAAGACAGAGCCACCGGGGAGCTGTTTTTT; cdr3_aa: CASSEDRATGELFF
v_call: TRBV19; clone_size: .; j_call: TRBJ1-1; d_call: .; cdr3_nt: TGTGCCAGTAGTACCCCCCAAGGGGGAAGGCACACTGAAGCTTTCTTT; cdr3_aa: CASSTPQGGRHTEAFF
v_call: TRBV2; clone_size: few; j_call: TRBJ1-5; d_call: .; cdr3_nt: TGTGCCAGCAGTGACGGGGGGAATAGCAATCAGCCCCAGCATTTT; cdr3_aa: CASSDGGNSNQPQHF
v_call: TRBV5-1; clone_size: .; j_call: TRBJ1-5; d_call: .; cdr3_nt: TGCGCCAGCAGCTTGTCGGGGAGGGACCAGCCCCAGCATTTT; cdr3_aa: CASSLSGRDQPQHF
v_call: TRBV27; clone_size: .; j_call: TRBJ1-2; d_call: .; cdr3_nt: TGTGCCAGCAGAGGCGCAGGGGCGGACTATGGCTACACCTTC; cdr3_aa: CASRGAGADYGYTF
v_call: TRBV30; clone_size: .; j_call: TRBJ1-4; d_call: .; cdr3_nt: TGTGCCTGGAGAGGCCCGGGGGTTAAGGCGAATGAAAAACTGTTTTTT; cdr3_aa: CAWRGPGVKANEKLFF
v_call: TRBV28; clone_size: .; j_call: TRBJ2-7; d_call: TRBD1; cdr3_nt: TGTGCCAGCAGCCTGGCGGACAGGGGGCCCTACGAGCAGTACTTC; cdr3_aa: CASSLADRGPYEQYF
v_call: TRBV9; clone_size: .; j_call: TRBJ1-3; d_call: .; cdr3_nt: TGTGCCAGCAGCGTGGGGGTACAGGATGAGGGAAACACCATATATTTT; cdr3_aa: CASSVGVQDEGNTIYF
v_call: TRBV6-5; clone_size: .; j_call: TRBJ2-5; d_call: TRBD1; cdr3_nt: TGTGCCAGCAGTTACGGACCGGGACAGCAACAAGAGACCCAGTACTTC; cdr3_aa: CASSYGPGQQQETQYF
v_call: TRBV2; clone_size: .; j_call: TRBJ1-5; d_call: .; cdr3_nt: TGTGCCAGCAGTGAACTGGGGTATAGCAATCAGCCCCAGCATTTT; cdr3_aa: CASSELGYSNQPQHF
v_call: TRBV11-2; clone_size: .; j_call: TRBJ1-2; d_call: .; cdr3_nt: TGTGCCAGCAGCTTAGCAGGGGTTGGCTATGGCTACACCTTC; cdr3_aa: CASSLAGVGYGYTF
v_call: TRBV19; clone_size: .; j_call: TRBJ1-1; d_call: .; cdr3_nt: TGTGCCAGTAGTATAGGGGGCGCTGAAGCTTTCTTT; cdr3_aa: CASSIGGAEAFF
v_call: TRBV28; clone_size: .; j_call: TRBJ1-1; d_call: .; cdr3_nt: TGTGCCAGCAGTCATCCACACAGGGCCACTGAAGCTTTCTTT; cdr3_aa: CASSHPHRATEAFF
v_call: TRBV11-2; clone_size: .; j_call: TRBJ2-1; d_call: .; cdr3_nt: TGTGCCAGCACCCTTCGGAGTGGGCAGGGAAGGAATGAGCAGTTCTTC; cdr3_aa: CASTLRSGQGRNEQFF
v_call: TRBV5-1; clone_size: .; j_call: TRBJ2-5; d_call: TRBD1; cdr3_nt: TGCGCCAGCAGCTTGGCGACAGGGTCAGAGACCCAGTACTTC; cdr3_aa: CASSLATGSETQYF
v_call: TRBV5-6; clone_size: .; j_call: TRBJ1-5; d_call: TRBD1; cdr3_nt: TGTGCCAGCAGCCCCGGGACAGGGGGCACTCAGCCCCAGCATTTT; cdr3_aa: CASSPGTGGTQPQHF
v_call: TRBV10-3; clone_size: .; j_call: TRBJ2-2; d_call: .; cdr3_nt: TGTGCCATCAGTGAGTCGAAGAAGAACACCGGGGAGCTGTTTTTT; cdr3_aa: CAISESKKNTGELFF
v_call: TRBV19; clone_size: few; j_call: TRBJ1-2; d_call: .; cdr3_nt: TGTGCCAGTAGTTCCTCGGGCTTGGTGGGTGGCTACACCTTC; cdr3_aa: CASSSSGLVGGYTF
v_call: TRBV10-2; clone_size: .; j_call: TRBJ2-3; d_call: .; cdr3_nt: TGCGCCAGCAGTGAGTCAGGGTCCCGAGATACGCAGTATTTT; cdr3_aa: CASSESGSRDTQYF
v_call: TRBV4-1; clone_size: .; j_call: TRBJ2-1; d_call: TRBD2; cdr3_nt: TGCGCCAGCAGCCAAGAGACAGCGGGAGTCCCCCTTTTGTTCTTC; cdr3_aa: CASSQETAGVPLLFF
v_call: TRBV15; clone_size: .; j_call: TRBJ1-1; d_call: TRBD1; cdr3_nt: TGTGCCACCAGCAGACCCGAACAGGGGCTCAGGACTGAAGCTTTCTTT; cdr3_aa: CATSRPEQGLRTEAFF
v_call: TRBV2; clone_size: .; j_call: TRBJ2-5; d_call: .; cdr3_nt: TGTGCCAGCAGTGAAGTAGGCAGGGCCCGGGAGACCCAGTACTTC; cdr3_aa: CASSEVGRARETQYF
v_call: TRBV9; clone_size: .; j_call: TRBJ1-2; d_call: .; cdr3_nt: TGTGCCAGCAGCGATGGGGGAGGTGAGGGAGATGGCTACACCTTC; cdr3_aa: CASSDGGGEGDGYTF
v_call: TRBV19; clone_size: few; j_call: TRBJ1-5; d_call: .; cdr3_nt: TGTGCCAGTAGTATAGATCGGCAGGTTAATCAGCCCCAGCATTTT; cdr3_aa: CASSIDRQVNQPQHF
v_call: TRBV29-1; clone_size: .; j_call: TRBJ1-2; d_call: TRBD1; cdr3_nt: TGCAGCTCACAGACAGGGCTGGATGGCTACACCTTC; cdr3_aa: CSSQTGLDGYTF
v_call: TRBV5-6; clone_size: .; j_call: TRBJ1-1; d_call: .; cdr3_nt: TGTGCCAGCAGCTCCTGGGACCGCACTGAAGCTTTCTTT; cdr3_aa: CASSSWDRTEAFF
v_call: TRBV7-8; clone_size: .; j_call: TRBJ2-1; d_call: .; cdr3_nt: TGTGCCAGCAGCTTAGACAGTTCTTCGGAGCAGTTCTTC; cdr3_aa: CASSLDSSSEQFF
v_call: TRBV5-1; clone_size: .; j_call: TRBJ2-7; d_call: TRBD2; cdr3_nt: TGCGCCAGCAGCTTGGGGCTACTAGCGGGAGCGGATGAGCAGTACTTC; cdr3_aa: CASSLGLLAGADEQYF
v_call: TRBV10-1; clone_size: .; j_call: TRBJ2-1; d_call: .; cdr3_nt: TGCGCCAGCAGTGAAGGAAACCCGGGACTCCAAAACAATGAGCAGTTCTTC; cdr3_aa: CASSEGNPGLQNNEQFF
v_call: TRBV29-1; clone_size: .; j_call: TRBJ1-1; d_call: .; cdr3_nt: TGCAGCGTAGAAACAGGGTCCGGGAACACTGAAGCTTTCTTT; cdr3_aa: CSVETGSGNTEAFF
v_call: TRBV6-6; clone_size: .; j_call: TRBJ2-3; d_call: .; cdr3_nt: TGTGCCAGCAGTTCACAGGGACCAGATACGCAGTATTTT; cdr3_aa: CASSSQGPDTQYF
v_call: TRBV19; clone_size: .; j_call: TRBJ2-6; d_call: TRBD1; cdr3_nt: TGTGCCAGTAGTCAGGGGGCGCCTGGGGCCAACGTCCTGACTTTC; cdr3_aa: CASSQGAPGANVLTF